The 8 T cell receptor beta chains presented below share a single source sample, sequenced in a study of cytomegalovirus exposure and HLA in healthy donors. The repertoire was sequenced with immunoSEQ multiplex PCR; TCRdb's copy has only in-frame clones and lacks some. The table includes fewer than 150,000 clones, 70% to 90% detected once. Sequenced input: PBMCs. The receptors stem from a man younger than 35 in good health and CMV-seropositive.

The gene calls are TRBV6-5 and TRBJ2-1; D is perhaps TRBD2 (5 bases). The CDR3 runs 14 residues. Trimming took off 2 bases at V and 3 bases at J, with 8 bases between the two ends. The V gene's germline CDR1 is MNHEY and CDR2 SVGAGI. The CDR3 DNA reads as TGTGCCAGCAGTTACACCGGGATCTACAATGAGCAGTTCTTC. Its protein is CASSYTGIYNEQFF.

The chain recombines TRBV7-9 with TRBJ2-7; possible D gene TRBD1, 6 bases. Germline V gene lookup returns CDR1 SEHNR and CDR2 FQNEAQ (reference sequence). This CDR3 has 14 residues. Trimming removed 5 bases at V and 0 bases at J, with 11 bases between. CDR3 region: CASSLQDSSYEQYF. As DNA, the CDR3 is TGTGCCAGCAGCCTACAGGACAGCTCCTACGAGCAGTACTTC.

The chain combines TRBV6-6 with TRBJ1-5; 7 positions match TRBD1. There are 12 residues in the CDR3. Germline assignment: CDR1 MNHNY and CDR2 SVGAGI (reference sequence). V was clipped by 10 bases and J by 4 bases; unmatched bases: 4. For the CDR3, the DNA is TGTGCCACCAGGGGGGGGAATCAGCCCCAGCATTTT. The encoded protein is CATRGGNQPQHF.

The gene calls are TRBV2 and TRBJ2-7; D may be TRBD1 (6 bases). The CDR3 has 14 residues. Germline CDR1 SNHLY, CDR2 FYNNEI. The V end was cut by 7 bases, the J end by 6 bases, with 19 bases between. The CDR3 DNA sequence: TGTGCCAGCACCCAACAGGGAAGTTGGGGCGAGCAGTACTTC. Encoded protein: CASTQQGSWGEQYF.

This rearrangement joins TRBV5-1 to TRBJ2-1; 7 bases are a match to TRBD1. Germline CDR1 SGHRS, CDR2 YFSETQ. This CDR3 has 15 residues. J lost 6 bases, V lost 4 bases, and 10 bases had no gene match. The CDR3 DNA is TGCGCCAGCAGCCAGGGACAGAACCGCGCCAATGAGCAGTTCTTC. This translates into CASSQGQNRANEQFF.

The rearrangement links TRBV6-1 to TRBJ2-1; maybe TRBD1 (5 bases). V lost 7 bases and J lost 12, with 19 bases in between. This CDR3 spans 13 amino acids. Germline V lookup: CDR1 MNHNS, CDR2 SASEGT. CDR3 amino acids: CASTLEPYRGQFF. CDR3 in DNA: TGTGCCAGCACCTTGGAGCCTTATAGGGGGCAGTTCTTC.

The rearrangement uses TRBV6-1 and TRBJ1-5; D unresolved. CDR3 length: 14 amino acids. From germline, CDR1 is MNHNS and CDR2 SASEGT. The germline V and J ends were trimmed by 2 bases and 0 bases, with 5 bases remaining between them. This chain's CDR3 is CASSEQISNQPQHF. The CDR3 DNA is TGTGCCAGCAGTGAACAGATTAGCAATCAGCCCCAGCATTTT.

The V and J genes are TRBV7-3 and TRBJ1-5; D is perhaps TRBD1 (5 bases). Trimming left V 1 base short and J 7 bases short, with 8 bases between. CDR1 and CDR2 (germline): SGHTA, FQGTGA. This CDR3 is 13 amino acids long. The CDR3, as DNA: TGTGCCAGCAGCTTAAACCAGGGCCAGCCCCAGCATTTT. It specifies CASSLNQGQPQHF. Using reference TRBV7-3 and TRBJ1-5 for the parts outside the CDR3, the full variable domain is GAGVSQTPSNKVTEKGKYVELRCDPISGHTALYWYRQSLGQGPEFLIYFQGTGAADDSGLPNDRFFAVRPEGSVSTLKIQRTERGDSAVYLCASSLNQGQPQHFGDGTRLSIL.